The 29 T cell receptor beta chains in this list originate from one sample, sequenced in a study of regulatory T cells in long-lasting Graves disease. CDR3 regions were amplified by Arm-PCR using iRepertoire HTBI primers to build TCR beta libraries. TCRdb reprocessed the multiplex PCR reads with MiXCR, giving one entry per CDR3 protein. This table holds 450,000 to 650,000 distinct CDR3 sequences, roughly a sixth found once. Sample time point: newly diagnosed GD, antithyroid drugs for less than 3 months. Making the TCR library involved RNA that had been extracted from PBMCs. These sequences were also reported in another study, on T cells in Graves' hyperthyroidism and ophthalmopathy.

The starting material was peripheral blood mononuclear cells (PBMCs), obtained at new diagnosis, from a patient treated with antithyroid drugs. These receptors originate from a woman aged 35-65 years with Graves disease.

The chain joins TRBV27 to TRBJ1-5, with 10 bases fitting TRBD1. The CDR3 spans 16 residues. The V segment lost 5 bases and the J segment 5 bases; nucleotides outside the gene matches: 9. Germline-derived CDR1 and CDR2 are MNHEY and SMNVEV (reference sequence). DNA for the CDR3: TGTGCCAGCAGTAGGTTCTCGGGGACAGGGGATCAGCCCCAGCATTTT. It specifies CASSRFSGTGDQPQHF.

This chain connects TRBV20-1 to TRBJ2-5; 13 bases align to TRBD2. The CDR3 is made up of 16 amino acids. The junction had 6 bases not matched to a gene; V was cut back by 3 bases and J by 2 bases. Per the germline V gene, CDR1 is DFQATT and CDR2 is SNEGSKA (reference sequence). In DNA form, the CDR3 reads TGCAGTGCTAGGCTCACTAGCGGGGGGGAACAAGAGACCCAGTACTTC. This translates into CSARLTSGGEQETQYF.

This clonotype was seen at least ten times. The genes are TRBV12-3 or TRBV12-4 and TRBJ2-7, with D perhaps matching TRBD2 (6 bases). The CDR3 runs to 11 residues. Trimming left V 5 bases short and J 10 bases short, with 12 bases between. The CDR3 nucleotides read TGTGCCAGCAGTCTTCAGGGAGGACAGTACTTC. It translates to CASSLQGGQYF.

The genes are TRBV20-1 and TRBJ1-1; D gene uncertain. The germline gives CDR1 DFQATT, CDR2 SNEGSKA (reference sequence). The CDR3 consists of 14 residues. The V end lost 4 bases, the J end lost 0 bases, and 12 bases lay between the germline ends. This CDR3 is CSAKAGNMNTEAFF. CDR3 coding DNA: TGCAGTGCTAAAGCGGGCAACATGAACACTGAAGCTTTCTTT.

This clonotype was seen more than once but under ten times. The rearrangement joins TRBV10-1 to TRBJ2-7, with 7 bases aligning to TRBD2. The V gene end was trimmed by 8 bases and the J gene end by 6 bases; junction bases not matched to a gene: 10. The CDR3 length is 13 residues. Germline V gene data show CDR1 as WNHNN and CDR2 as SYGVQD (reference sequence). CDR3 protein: CASSRASGGEQYF. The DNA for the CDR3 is TGCGCCAGCTCGAGGGCCTCGGGGGGCGAGCAGTACTTC.

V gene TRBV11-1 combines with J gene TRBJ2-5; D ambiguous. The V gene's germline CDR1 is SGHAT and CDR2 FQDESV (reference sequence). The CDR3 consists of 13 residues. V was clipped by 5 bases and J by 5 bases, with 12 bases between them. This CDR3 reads CASSPSPRETQYF. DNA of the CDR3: TGTGCCAGCAGCCCATCACCGAGGGAGACCCAGTACTTC. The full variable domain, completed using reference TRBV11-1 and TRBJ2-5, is EAEVAQSPRYKITEKSQAVAFWCDPISGHATLYWYRQILGQGPELLVQFQDESVVDDSQLPKDRFSAERLKGVDSTLKIQPAELGDSAMYLCASSPSPRETQYFGPGTRLLVL.

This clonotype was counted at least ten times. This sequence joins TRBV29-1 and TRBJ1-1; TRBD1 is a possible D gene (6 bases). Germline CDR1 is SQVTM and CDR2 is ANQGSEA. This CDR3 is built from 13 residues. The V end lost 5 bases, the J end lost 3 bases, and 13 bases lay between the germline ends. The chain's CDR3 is CSVTGLGDTEAFF. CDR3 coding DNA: TGCAGCGTTACAGGGCTAGGGGACACTGAAGCTTTCTTT.

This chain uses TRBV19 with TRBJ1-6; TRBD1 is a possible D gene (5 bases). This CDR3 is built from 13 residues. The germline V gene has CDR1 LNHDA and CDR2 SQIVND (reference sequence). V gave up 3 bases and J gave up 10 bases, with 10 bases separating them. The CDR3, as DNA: TGTGCCAGTAGTATGGGACTCCGGTCACCCCTCCACTTT. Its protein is CASSMGLRSPLHF.

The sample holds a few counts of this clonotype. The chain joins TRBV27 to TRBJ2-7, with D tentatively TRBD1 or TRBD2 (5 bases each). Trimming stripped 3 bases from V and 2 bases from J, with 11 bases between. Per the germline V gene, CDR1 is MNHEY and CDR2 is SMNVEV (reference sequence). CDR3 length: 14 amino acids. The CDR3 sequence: CASSFWGNTYEQYF. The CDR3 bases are TGTGCCAGCAGTTTTTGGGGGAATACCTACGAGCAGTACTTC.

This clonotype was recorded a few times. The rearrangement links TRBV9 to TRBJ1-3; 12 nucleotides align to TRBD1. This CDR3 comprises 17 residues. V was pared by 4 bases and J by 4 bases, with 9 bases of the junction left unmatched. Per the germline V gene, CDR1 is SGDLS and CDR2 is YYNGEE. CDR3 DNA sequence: TGTGCCAGCAGCTCCCTTCTGGGACAGGGGGCCGGAAACACCATATATTTT. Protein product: CASSSLLGQGAGNTIYF.

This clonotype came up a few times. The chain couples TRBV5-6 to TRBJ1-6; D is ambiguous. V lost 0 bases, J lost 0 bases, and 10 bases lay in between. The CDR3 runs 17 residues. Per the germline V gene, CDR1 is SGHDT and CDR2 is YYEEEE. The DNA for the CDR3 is TGTGCCAGCAGCTTGGTAGATATCGACTCCTATAATTCACCCCTCCACTTT. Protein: CASSLVDIDSYNSPLHF. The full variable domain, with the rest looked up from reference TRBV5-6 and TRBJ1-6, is DAGVTQSPTHLIKTRGQQVTLRCSPKSGHDTVSWYQQALGQGPQFIFQYYEEEERQRGNFPDRFSGHQFPNYSSELNVNALLLGDSALYLCASSLVDIDSYNSPLHFGNGTRLTVT.

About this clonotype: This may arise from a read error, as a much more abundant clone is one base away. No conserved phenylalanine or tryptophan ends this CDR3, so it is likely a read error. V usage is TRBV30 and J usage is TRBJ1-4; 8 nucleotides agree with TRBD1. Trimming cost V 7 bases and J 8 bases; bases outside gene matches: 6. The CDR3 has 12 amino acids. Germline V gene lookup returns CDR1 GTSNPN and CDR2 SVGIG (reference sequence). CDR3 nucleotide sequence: TGTGCCTCCGGACAGGGACGGGAAAAACTGTTTTCT. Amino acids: CASGQGREKLFS.

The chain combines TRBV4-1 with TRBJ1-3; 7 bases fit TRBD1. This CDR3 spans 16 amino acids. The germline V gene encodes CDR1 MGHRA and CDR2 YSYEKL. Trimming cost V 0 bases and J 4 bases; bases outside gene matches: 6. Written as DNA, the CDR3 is TGCGCCAGCAGCCAAGAAGATCAGGGGGTCGGAAACACCATATATTTT. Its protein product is CASSQEDQGVGNTIYF.

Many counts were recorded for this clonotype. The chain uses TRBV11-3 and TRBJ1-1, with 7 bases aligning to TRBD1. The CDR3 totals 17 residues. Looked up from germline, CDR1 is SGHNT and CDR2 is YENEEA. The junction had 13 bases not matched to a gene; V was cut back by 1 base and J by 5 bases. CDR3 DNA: TGTGCCAGCAGCTTAGTCCCCCGATACAGGGGAGGAACTGAAGCTTTCTTT. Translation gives CASSLVPRYRGGTEAFF.

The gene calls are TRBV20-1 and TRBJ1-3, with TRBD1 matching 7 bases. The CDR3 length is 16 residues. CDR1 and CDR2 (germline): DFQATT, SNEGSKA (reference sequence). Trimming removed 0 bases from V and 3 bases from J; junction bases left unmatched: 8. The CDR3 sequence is CSARDSQGGIGNTIYF. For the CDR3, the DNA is TGCAGTGCTAGAGATTCGCAGGGGGGGATTGGAAACACCATATATTTT.

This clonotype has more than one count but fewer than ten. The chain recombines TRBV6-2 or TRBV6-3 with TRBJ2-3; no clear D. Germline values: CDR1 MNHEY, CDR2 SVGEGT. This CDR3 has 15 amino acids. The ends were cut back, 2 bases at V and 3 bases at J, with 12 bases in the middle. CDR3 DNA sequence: TGTGCCAGCAGTTACGACCCCGGCGGAACAGATACGCAGTATTTT. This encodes CASSYDPGGTDTQYF.

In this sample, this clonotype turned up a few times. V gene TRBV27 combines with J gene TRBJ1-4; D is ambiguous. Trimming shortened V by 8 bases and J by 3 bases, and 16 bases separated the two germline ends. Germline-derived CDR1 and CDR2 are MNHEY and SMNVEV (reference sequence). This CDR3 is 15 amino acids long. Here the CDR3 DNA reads TGTGCCAGCCACCCCACCGGGATGGCTAATGAAAAACTGTTTTTT. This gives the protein CASHPTGMANEKLFF.

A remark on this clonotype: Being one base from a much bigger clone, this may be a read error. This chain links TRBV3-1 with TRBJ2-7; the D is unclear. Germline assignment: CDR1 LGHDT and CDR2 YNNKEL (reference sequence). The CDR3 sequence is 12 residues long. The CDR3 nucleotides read TGTGTCAGCAGCCAAGTAACGGACGAGCAGTACTTC. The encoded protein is CVSSQVTDEQYF.

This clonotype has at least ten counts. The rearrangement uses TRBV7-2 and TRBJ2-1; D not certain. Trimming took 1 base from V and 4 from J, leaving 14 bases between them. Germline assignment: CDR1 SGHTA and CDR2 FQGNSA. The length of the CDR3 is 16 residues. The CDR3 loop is CASSLGPPTSYNEQFF. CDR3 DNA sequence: TGTGCCAGCAGCTTAGGCCCCCCCACGAGTTACAATGAGCAGTTCTTC.

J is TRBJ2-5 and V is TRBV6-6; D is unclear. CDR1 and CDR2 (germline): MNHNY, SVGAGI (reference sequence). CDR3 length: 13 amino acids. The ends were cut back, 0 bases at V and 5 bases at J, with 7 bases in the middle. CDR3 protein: CASSYSDGETQYF. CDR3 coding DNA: TGTGCCAGCAGTTACTCGGACGGGGAGACCCAGTACTTC.

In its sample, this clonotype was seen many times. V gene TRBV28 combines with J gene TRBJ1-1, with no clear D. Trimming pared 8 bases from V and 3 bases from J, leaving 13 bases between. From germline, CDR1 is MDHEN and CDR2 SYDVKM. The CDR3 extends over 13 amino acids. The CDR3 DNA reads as TGTGCCAGCGTCAGGACCTACTACACTGAAGCTTTCTTT. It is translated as CASVRTYYTEAFF.

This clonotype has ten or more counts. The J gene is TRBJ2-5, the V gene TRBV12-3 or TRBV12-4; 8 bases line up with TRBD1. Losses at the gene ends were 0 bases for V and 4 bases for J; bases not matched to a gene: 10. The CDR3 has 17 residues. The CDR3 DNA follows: TGTGCCAGCAGTTTAGCGCTAGGTGCCAGGGGGCGAGAGACCCAGTACTTC. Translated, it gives CASSLALGARGRETQYF.

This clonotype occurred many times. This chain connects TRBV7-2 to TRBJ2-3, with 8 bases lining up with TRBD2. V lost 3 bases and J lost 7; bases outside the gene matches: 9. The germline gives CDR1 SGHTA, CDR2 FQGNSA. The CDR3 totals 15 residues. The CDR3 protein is CASSFRQAGGNTQYF. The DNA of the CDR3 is TGTGCCAGCAGCTTCAGACAGGCGGGGGGTAATACGCAGTATTTT.

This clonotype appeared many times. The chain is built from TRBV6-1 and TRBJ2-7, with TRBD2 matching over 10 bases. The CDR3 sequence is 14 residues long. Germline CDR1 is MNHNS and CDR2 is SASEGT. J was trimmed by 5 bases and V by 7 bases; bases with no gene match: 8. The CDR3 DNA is TGTGCCAGCAACCAACTAGCGGGGAAAGACGAGCAGTACTTC. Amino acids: CASNQLAGKDEQYF.

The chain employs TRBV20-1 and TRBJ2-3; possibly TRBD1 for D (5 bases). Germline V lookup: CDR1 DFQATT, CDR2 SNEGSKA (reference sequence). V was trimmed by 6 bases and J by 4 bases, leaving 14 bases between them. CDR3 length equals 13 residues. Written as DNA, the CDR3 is TGCAGTGCCTTTCCCCAGACAGCAGATACGCAGTATTTT. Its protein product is CSAFPQTADTQYF.

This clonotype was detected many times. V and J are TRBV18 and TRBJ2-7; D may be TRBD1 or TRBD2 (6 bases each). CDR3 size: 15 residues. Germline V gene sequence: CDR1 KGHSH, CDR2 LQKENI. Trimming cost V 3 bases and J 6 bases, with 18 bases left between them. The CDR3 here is CASSPTGAAIGEQYF. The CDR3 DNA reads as TGTGCCAGCTCACCGACGGGGGCAGCCATTGGCGAGCAGTACTTC.

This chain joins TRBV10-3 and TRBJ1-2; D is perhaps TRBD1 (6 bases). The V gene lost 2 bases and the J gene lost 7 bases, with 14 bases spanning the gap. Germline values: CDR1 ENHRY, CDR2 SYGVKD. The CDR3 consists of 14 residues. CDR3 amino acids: CAISEHGGEGGYTF. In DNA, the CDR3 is TGTGCCATCAGTGAGCACGGGGGCGAAGGTGGCTACACCTTC.

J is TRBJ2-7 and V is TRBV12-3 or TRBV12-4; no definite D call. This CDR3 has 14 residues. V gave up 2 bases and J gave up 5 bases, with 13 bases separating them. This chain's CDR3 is CASSLYRKSDEQYF. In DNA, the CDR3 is TGTGCCAGCAGTTTATATCGGAAGAGCGACGAGCAGTACTTC.

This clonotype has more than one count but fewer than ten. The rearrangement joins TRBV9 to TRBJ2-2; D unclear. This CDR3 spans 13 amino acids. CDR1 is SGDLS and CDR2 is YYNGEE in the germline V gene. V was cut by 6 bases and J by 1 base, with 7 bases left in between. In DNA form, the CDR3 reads TGTGCCAGCATGACGGAGAACACCGGGGAGCTGTTTTTT. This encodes CASMTENTGELFF.